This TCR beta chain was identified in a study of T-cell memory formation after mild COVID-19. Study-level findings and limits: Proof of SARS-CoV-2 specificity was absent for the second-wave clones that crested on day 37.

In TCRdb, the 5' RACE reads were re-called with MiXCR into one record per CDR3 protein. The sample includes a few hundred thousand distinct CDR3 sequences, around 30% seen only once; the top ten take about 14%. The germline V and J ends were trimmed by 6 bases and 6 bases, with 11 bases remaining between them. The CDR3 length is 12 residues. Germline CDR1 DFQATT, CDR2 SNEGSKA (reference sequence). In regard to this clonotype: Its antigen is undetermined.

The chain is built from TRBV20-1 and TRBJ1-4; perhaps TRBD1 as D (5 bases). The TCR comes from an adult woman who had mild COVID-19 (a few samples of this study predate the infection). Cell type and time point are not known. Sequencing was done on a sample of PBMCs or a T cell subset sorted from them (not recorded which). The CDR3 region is CSAYGTDEKLFF. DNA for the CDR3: TGCAGTGCATACGGGACGGATGAAAAACTGTTTTTT.